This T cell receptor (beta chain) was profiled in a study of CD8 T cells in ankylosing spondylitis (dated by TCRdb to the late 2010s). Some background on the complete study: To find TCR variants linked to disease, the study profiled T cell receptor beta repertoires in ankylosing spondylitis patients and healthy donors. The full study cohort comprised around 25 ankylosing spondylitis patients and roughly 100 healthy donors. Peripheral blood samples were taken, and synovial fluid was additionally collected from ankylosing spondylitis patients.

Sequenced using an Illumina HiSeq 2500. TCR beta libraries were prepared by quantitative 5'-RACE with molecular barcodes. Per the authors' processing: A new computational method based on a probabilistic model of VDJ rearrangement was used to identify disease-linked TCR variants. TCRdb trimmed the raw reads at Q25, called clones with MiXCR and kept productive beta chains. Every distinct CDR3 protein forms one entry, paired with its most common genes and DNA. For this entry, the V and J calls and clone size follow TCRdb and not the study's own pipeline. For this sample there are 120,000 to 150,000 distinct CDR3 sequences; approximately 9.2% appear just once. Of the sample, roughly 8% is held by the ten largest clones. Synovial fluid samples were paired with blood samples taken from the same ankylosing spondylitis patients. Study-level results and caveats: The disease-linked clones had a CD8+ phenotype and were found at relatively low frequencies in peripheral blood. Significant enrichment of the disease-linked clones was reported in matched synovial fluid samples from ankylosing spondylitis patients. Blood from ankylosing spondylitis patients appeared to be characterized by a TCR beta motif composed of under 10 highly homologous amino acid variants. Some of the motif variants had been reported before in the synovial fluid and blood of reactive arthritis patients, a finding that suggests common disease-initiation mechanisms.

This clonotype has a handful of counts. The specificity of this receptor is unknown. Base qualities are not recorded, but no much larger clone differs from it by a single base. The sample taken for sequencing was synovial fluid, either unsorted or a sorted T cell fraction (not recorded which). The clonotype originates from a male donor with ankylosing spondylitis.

The DNA reads as follows: TGTGCCAGCAGTACTCTAGCGGGTACCGGCACAGATACGCAGTATTTT. Its translation is CASSTLAGTGTDTQYF. The chain is encoded by TRBV28 joined to TRBJ2-3, with 8 junctional bases fitting TRBD2. Ends trimmed: V by 5 bases, J by 1 base; bases unmatched to a gene: 8. CDR1 MDHEN and CDR2 SYDVKM are derived from the germline V gene. From the cysteine through the phenylalanine, the CDR3 covers 16 amino acids. Just CDR3 DNA is preserved here, 48 bases in frame from base 1.